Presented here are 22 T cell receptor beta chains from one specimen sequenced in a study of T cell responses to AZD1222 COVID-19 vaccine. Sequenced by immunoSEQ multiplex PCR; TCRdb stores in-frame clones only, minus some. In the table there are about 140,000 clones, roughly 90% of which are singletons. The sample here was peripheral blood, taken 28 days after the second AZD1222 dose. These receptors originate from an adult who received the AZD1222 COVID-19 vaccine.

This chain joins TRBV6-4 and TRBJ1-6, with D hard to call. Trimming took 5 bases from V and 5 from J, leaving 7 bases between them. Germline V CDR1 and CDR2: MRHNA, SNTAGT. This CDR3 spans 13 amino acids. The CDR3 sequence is CASSIDHNSPLHF. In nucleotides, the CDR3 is TGTGCCAGCAGTATCGACCATAATTCACCCCTCCACTTT.

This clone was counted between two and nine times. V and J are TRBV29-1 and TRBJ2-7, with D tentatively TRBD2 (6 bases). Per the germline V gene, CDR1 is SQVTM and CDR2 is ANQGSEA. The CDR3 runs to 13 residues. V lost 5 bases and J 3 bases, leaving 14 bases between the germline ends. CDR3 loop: CSVRGTKHYEQYF. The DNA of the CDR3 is TGCAGCGTTCGCGGGACCAAACACTACGAGCAGTACTTC.

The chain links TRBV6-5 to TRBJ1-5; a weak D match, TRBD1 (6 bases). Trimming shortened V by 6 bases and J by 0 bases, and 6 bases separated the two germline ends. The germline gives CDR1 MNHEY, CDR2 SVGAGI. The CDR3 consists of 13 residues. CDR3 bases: TGTGCCAGCAGGGACAGTAGCAATCAGCCCCAGCATTTT. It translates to CASRDSSNQPQHF.

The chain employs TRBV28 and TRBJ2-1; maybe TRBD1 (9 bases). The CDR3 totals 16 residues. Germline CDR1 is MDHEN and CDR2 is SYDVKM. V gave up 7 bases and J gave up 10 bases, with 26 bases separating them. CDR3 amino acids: CASTITGQGRLAEQFF. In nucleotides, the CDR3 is TGTGCCAGCACCATAACGGGACAGGGTAGACTAGCGGAGCAGTTCTTC.

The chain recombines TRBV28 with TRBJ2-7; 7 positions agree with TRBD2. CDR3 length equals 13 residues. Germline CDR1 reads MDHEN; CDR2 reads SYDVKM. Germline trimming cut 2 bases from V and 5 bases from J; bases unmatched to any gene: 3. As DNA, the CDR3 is TGTGCCAGCAGTTTAAGACTAGCAGACGAGCAGTACTTC. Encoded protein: CASSLRLADEQYF.

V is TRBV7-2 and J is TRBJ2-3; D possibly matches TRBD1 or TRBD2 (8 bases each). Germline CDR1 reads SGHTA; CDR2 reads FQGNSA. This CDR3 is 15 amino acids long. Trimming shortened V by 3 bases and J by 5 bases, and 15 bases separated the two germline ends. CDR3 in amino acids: CASSFYSGTGDTQYF. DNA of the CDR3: TGTGCCAGCAGCTTCTATAGCGGGACAGGAGATACGCAGTATTTT.

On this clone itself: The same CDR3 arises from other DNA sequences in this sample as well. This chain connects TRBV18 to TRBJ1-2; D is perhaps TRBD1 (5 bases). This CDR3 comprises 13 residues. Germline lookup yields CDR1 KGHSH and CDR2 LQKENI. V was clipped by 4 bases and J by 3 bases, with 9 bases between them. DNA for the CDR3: TGTGCCAGCTCACAGGGGAGCCACTATGGCTACACCTTC. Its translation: CASSQGSHYGYTF.

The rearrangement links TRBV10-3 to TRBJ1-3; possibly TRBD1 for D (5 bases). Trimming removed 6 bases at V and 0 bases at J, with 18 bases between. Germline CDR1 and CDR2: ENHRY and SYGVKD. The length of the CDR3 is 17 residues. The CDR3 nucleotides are TGTGCCATCAGGACCGGGACGGGGACGGGCTCTGGAAACACCATATATTTT. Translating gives CAIRTGTGTGSGNTIYF.

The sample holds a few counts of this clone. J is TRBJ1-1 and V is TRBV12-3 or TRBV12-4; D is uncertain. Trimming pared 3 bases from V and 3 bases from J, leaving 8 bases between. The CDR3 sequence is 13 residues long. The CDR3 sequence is CASSFDRDTEAFF. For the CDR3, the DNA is TGTGCCAGCAGTTTCGACCGAGACACTGAAGCTTTCTTT.

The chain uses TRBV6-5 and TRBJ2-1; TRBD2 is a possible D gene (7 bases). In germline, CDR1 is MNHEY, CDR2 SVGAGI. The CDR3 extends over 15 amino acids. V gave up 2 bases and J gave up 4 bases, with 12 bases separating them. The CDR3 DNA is TGTGCCAGCAGTTACCTCAGCGGGACATACAATGAGCAGTTCTTC. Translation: CASSYLSGTYNEQFF.

As DNA, the CDR3 is TGTGCCAGCAGTGACTGGGACAGGGGGAACACCGGGGAGCTGTTTTTT. Its translation: CASSDWDRGNTGELFF. This rearrangement joins TRBV6-4 to TRBJ2-2; 10 bases align to TRBD1. Per germline, CDR1 MRHNA and CDR2 SNTAGT. There are 16 residues in the CDR3. Trimming cost V 1 base and J 1 base; bases outside gene matches: 0.

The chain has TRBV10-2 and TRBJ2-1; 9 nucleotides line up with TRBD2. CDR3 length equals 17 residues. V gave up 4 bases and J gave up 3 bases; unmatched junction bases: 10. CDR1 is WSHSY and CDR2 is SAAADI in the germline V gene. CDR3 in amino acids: CASSGPAGGTHYNEQFF. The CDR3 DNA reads TGCGCCAGCAGTGGCCCGGCGGGAGGGACCCACTACAATGAGCAGTTCTTC.

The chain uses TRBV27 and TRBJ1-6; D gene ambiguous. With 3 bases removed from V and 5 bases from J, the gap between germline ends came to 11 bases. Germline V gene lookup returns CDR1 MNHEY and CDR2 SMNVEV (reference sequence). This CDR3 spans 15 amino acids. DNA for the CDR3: TGTGCCAGCAGTTTCGAACAGCGCAATAATTCACCCCTCCACTTT. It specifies CASSFEQRNNSPLHF.

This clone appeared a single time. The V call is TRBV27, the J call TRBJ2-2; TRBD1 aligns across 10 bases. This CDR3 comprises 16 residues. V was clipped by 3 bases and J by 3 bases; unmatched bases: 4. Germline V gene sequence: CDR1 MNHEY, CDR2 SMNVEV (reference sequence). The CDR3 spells CASSFGTGDYTGELFF. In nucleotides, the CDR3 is TGTGCCAGCAGTTTTGGGACAGGGGATTACACCGGGGAGCTGTTTTTT.

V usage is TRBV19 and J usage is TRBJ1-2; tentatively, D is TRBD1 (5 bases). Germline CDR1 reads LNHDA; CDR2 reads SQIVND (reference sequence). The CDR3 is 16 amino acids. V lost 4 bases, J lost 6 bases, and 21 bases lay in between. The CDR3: CASSTHSSGIYDGYTF. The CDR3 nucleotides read TGTGCCAGTAGTACTCATTCTTCAGGGATTTACGATGGCTACACCTTC. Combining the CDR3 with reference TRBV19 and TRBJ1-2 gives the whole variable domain DGGITQSPKYLFRKEGQNVTLSCEQNLNHDAMYWYRQDPGQGLRLIYYSQIVNDFQKGDIAEGYSVSREKKESFPLTVTSAQKNPTAFYLCASSTHSSGIYDGYTFGSGTRLTVV.

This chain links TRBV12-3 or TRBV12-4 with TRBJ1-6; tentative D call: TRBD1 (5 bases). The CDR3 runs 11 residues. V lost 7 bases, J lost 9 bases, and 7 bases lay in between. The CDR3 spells CASTRGSPLHF. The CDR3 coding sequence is TGTGCCAGCACTAGGGGTTCACCCCTCCACTTT.

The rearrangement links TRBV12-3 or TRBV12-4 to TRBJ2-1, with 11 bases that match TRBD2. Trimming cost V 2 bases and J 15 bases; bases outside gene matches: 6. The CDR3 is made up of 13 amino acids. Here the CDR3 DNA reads TGTGCCAGCAGTTTATCTCTAGCGGGAGGTTCGTTCTTC. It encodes CASSLSLAGGSFF.

As DNA, the CDR3 is TGTGCCAGCAGTGCCCAGGAGCGGAACACTGAAGCTTTCTTT. It yields the protein CASSAQERNTEAFF. The rearrangement uses TRBV2 and TRBJ1-1; D is ambiguous. Germline V gene sequence: CDR1 SNHLY, CDR2 FYNNEI. This CDR3 spans 14 amino acids. The V gene lost 4 bases and the J gene lost 1 base, with 10 bases spanning the gap.

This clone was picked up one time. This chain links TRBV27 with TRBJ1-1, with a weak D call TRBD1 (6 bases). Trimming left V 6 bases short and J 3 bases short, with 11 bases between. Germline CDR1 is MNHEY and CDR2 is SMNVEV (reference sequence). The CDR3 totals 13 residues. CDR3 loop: CASSPGGYTEAFF. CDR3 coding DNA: TGTGCCAGCAGCCCGGGGGGCTACACTGAAGCTTTCTTT.

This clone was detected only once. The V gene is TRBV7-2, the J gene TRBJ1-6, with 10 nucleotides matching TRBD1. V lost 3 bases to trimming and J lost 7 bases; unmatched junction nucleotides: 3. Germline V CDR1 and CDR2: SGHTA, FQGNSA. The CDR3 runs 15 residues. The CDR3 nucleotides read TGTGCCAGCAGCTTCCCGGGACAGGGGAATTCACCCCTCCACTTT. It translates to CASSFPGQGNSPLHF. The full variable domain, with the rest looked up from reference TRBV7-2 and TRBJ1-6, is GAGVSQSPSNKVTEKGKDVELRCDPISGHTALYWYRQSLGQGLEFLIYFQGNSAPDKSGLPSDRFSAERTGGSVSTLTIQRTQQEDSAVYLCASSFPGQGNSPLHFGNGTRLTVT.

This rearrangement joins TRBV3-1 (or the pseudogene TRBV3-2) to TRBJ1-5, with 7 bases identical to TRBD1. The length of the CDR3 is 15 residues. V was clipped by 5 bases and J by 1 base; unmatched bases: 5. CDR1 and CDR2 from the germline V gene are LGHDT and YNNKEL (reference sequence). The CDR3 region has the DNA TGTGCCAGCAGCTCTGGACAGGTCAGCAATCAGCCCCAGCATTTT. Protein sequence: CASSSGQVSNQPQHF.

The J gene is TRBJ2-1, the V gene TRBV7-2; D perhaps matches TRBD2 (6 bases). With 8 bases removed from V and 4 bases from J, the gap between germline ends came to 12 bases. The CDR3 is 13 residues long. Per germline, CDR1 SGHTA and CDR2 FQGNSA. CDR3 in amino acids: CASVERVYNEQFF. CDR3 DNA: TGTGCCAGCGTCGAGCGGGTATACAATGAGCAGTTCTTC.